This TCR beta chain is drawn from a study of blood T cells in healthy people across ages (dated by TCRdb to 2015 to 2017). Describing the broader study: In model experiments, template switching captured about one uniquely barcoded TCR beta cDNA molecule for every two T cells. Using deep sequencing normalized with unique cDNA molecular identifiers, the study measured how TCR beta repertoire diversity changes with age. The donors were split into four age groups: young (average around 15 years), middle-aged (over 35), aged (around 67) and long-lived (under 85). For two donors (one aged 18 to 29 and one aged 80 or older), the study analyzed two additional independent replicas of 1 million unique cDNA reads from the same blood draw. The study at large found these results: Estimates of total diversity based on one million sequenced T cells were considered lower bounds and underestimates. As age increased, observed TCR beta diversity per million T cells dropped in a roughly linear way, and a significant reduction was already evident by age 40. Compared with the aged group, the long-lived group had more naive CD4+ T cells, fewer expanded clones and increased TCR diversity, suggesting age selection. A strong correlation was found between observed TCR beta diversity and the percentage of naive T cells measured by flow cytometry. Donor CMV infection status was unknown, potentially confounding age-related changes in expanded clonotypes. Bulk unsorted PBMC profiling prevented conclusive comparison of naive and antigen-experienced compartments.

The method behind the library was 5' RACE. Sequencing was performed on an Illumina HiSeq 2500. The second PCR ran for roughly 6 to 11 cycles and used a J-beta primer mix along with a sample-barcoded 5' primer. A template-switch 5' adaptor carrying 12 random nucleotides introduced a unique molecular identifier onto each TCR beta cDNA molecule. Each sample yielded at least 3 million CDR3-containing paired-end reads. First-strand cDNA synthesis was performed from all RNA using the Mint cDNA synthesis kit, with priming by a TRBC-specific oligonucleotide. All cDNA was treated with uracil-DNA glycosylase and then went through a first 18-cycle PCR with the universal primers M1SS and BC2_uni_R. Concerning the study's data processing: For normalization, 1 million high-quality reads were randomly selected from each sample, with every read carrying a distinct molecular identifier. Instead of being binned into consensus sequences, reads with shared molecular identifiers were discarded. MiTCR, with a Q25 quality threshold and the strictest error-elimination algorithm, was used for CDR3 identification, clonotype clustering and error correction. A nonparametric unseen species model using Euler transformation provided a lower-bound estimate of total TCR beta diversity. The public reads were run again by TCRdb, first through fastp at Q25 and then through MiXCR, and only productive beta chains were kept. All rows with the same CDR3 protein become a single entry with the most common DNA and genes. The V and J calls follow TCRdb's processing rather than the paper's. For this sample there are 500,000 to 550,000 distinct CDR3 sequences; nearly 25% appear just once. Roughly 10% of the sample goes to the ten largest clones.

Notes on this clonotype: Its binding antigen is unknown. No much larger clonotype is one base removed from it; base qualities were not supplied.

CDR1 and CDR2 are read off the germline V gene as KGHSH and LQKENI. From the cysteine through the phenylalanine, the CDR3 covers 16 amino acids. Only CDR3 DNA is held: 48 bases, read in frame from base 1. V drops 1 base and J drops 7 bases, leaving 20 bases in between. The approximately 41 donors, aged 6 to 90 years, were systemically healthy Caucasian individuals from Russia. Around 10 milliliters of peripheral blood were collected from each donor into EDTA-treated Vacutainer tubes. Ficoll-Paque density-gradient centrifugation was used to isolate PBMCs, with at least 6.5 million per sample. Total RNA, at least 5 micrograms per sample, was extracted from PBMCs with Trizol reagent. The percentages of naive CD45RAhigh/CD27high T cells were determined by flow cytometry on a PBMC aliquot from every donor. This sample was also put to use in a study of T cells of mothers and their children. The second study's paper adds: Donors were nine systemically healthy Caucasian individuals: three mothers and their six children. cDNA synthesis consumed the entire amount of extracted RNA, loaded at approximately 1.6 ug RNA in each 15 ul reaction. Sample barcodes and 2-4 random nucleotides were added via the M1S primer in the second PCR. Each mother yielded over 8 million TCR beta CDR3 reads and each child 2.5 million to 3 million reads. In both related and unrelated pairs, thymic selection shapes the output of TCR recombination in a similar way, with inherited differences having only a minor effect. Normalized repertoire overlap was always found to be slightly, but never significantly, higher in related mother-child pairs than in unrelated mother-child pairs. Persistent microchimeric T cell clones were not detected, at a sensitivity of about 100 clones per million clonotypes. The study used deep NGS to compare TCR beta repertoires of mothers and children, seeking features distinguishing related mother-child pairs from unrelated individuals. Mothers averaged around 40 +/- 4 years of age and children averaged roughly 10 +/- 4 years. After adapter ligation with NEBNext reagents, the libraries were sequenced on Illumina HiSeq 2000 with 100+100 nt paired-end reads. Mother and child libraries were prepared a month apart and sequenced in separate runs to prevent cross-contamination. Each donor had between about 450,000 and 2,200,000 distinct TCR beta clonotypes identified. Naive TCR beta clonotypes were estimated from low-frequency clonotypes matched to each donor's FACS-determined naive share, without sorting.

What was sequenced was blood. In this chain, TRBV18 is recombined with TRBJ2-7; the D region possibly corresponds to TRBD2 (5 bases align). The receptor comes from a boy younger than 18 in good health. CDR3 region: CASSPHRKRSRVEQYF. The sequenced DNA is TGTGCCAGCTCACCACATCGAAAGCGGTCTAGGGTGGAGCAGTACTTC.